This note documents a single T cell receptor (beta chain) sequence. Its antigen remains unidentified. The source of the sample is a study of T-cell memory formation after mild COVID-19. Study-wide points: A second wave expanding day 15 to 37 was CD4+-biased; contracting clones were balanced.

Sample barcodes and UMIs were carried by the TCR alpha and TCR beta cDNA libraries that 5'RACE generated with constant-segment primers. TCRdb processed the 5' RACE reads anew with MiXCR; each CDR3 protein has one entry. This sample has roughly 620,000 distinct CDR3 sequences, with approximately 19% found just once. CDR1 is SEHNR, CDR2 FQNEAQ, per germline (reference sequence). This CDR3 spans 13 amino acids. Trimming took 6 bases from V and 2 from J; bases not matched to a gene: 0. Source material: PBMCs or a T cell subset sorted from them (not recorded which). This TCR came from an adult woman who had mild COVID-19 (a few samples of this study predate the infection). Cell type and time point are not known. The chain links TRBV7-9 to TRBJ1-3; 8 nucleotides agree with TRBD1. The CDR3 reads CASRTGAGNTIYF. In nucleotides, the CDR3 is TGTGCCAGCAGGACAGGGGCTGGAAACACCATATATTTT.